The rows below give T cell receptor beta chains drawn from one sample of a study of blood T cell repertoires in COVID-19. Profiling relied on immunoSEQ multiplex PCR, and the TCRdb table lists in-frame clones only, not all of them. The sample carries 65,000 to 75,000 clones, roughly nine tenths recorded once. The sequenced sample was peripheral blood. These receptors were taken from a man aged 50-59 years with active COVID-19. Each CDR3 is given with its conserved first and last residue. A D gene is named only where the DNA matches it firmly. A row's size may be missing; if present it is once, few, many or a size class.

V gene	clone size	J gene	D gene	CDR3 DNA	CDR3 protein
TRBV28	once	TRBJ2-5	-	TGTGCCAGCAGTGCCGGGAAAGAGACCCAGTACTTC	CASSAGKETQYF
TRBV7-9	-	TRBJ2-5	-	TGTGCCAGCAGCTTTTATCGGGGGGCCCGAGAGACCCAGTACTTC	CASSFYRGARETQYF
TRBV5-6	-	TRBJ2-1	TRBD2	TGTGCCAGCAGCTTGGTCTCAACTAGCGCGAATTACAATGAGCAGTTCTTC	CASSLVSTSANYNEQFF
TRBV5-1	-	TRBJ2-7	TRBD2	TGCGCCAGCAGCATGGGGGCCGGGACTAGCGGGACCGAGCAGTACTTC	CASSMGAGTSGTEQYF
TRBV7-2	-	TRBJ2-7	-	TGTGCCAGCAGCCCGCCGGGAAGGGCCCTCTACGAGCAGTACTTC	CASSPPGRALYEQYF
TRBV6-4	few	TRBJ2-2	-	TGTGCCAGCAGTGACACAGTTGAGACCGGGGAGCTGTTTTTT	CASSDTVETGELFF
TRBV2	-	TRBJ2-3	-	TGTGCCAGCAGTGCGGGGAATAGAGATACGCAGTATTTT	CASSAGNRDTQYF
TRBV27	-	TRBJ1-5	-	TGTGCCAGCAGATCATTAGGGGGGGAGGAGGGCAATCAGCCCCAGCATTTT	CASRSLGGEEGNQPQHF
TRBV29-1	-	TRBJ1-2	-	TGCAGCGTTGGCCTCCAGGCTAACTATGGCTACACCTTC	CSVGLQANYGYTF
TRBV9	-	TRBJ2-1	-	TGTGCCAGCAGCTTCGCGGACAGTGCATACAATGAGCAGTTCTTC	CASSFADSAYNEQFF
TRBV2	-	TRBJ1-6	TRBD1	TGTGCCAGCAGTGGTACAGGGGTAGGGAATTCACCCCTCCACTTT	CASSGTGVGNSPLHF
TRBV11-3	-	TRBJ2-2	TRBD2	TGTGCCAGCAGCTCCTCCCTAATAGCGGGGCGCACCGGGGAGCTGTTTTTT	CASSSSLIAGRTGELFF
TRBV19	-	TRBJ2-6	-	TGTGCCAGTAGTACAGGCTCTGGGGCCAACGTCCTGACTTTC	CASSTGSGANVLTF
TRBV6-6	-	TRBJ1-3	-	TGTGCCAGCAGTCGATTAAGGCAGGGGTACGGAAACACCATATATTTT	CASSRLRQGYGNTIYF
TRBV5-1	-	TRBJ2-5	TRBD1	TGCGCCAGCAGCTTGGTGGGGGACAGACTAAACCAAGAGACCCAGTACTTC	CASSLVGDRLNQETQYF
TRBV7-2	once	TRBJ2-7	TRBD1	TGTGCCAGCAGCCCGGACAGGGGGCGGCAAGAGCAGTACTTC	CASSPDRGRQEQYF
TRBV6-4	once	TRBJ2-3	-	TGTGCCAGCAGTGATGGGGGGGCGGCAGATACGCAGTATTTT	CASSDGGAADTQYF
TRBV7-9	few	TRBJ2-7	TRBD1	TGTGCCAGCAGCAACCTCCGGGACAGGGTTGACGAGCAGTACTTC	CASSNLRDRVDEQYF
TRBV29-1	-	TRBJ2-3	-	TGCAGCGTTGAGGGAAGCGGAGGCTTGAGCACAGATACGCAGTATTTT	CSVEGSGGLSTDTQYF
TRBV21-1	-	TRBJ2-7	-	TGTGCCAGCAGCTTGAGGGACAGGTACTACGAGCAGTACTTC	CASSLRDRYYEQYF
TRBV19	-	TRBJ2-1	TRBD2	TGTGCCAGCCCCAGACCGGACAGGGGGACTCCGGGACTAGCGGGAGGGCCCCTCAATGAGCAGTTCTTC	CASPRPDRGTPGLAGGPLNEQFF
TRBV7-2	once	TRBJ2-3	TRBD1	TGTGCCAGCAACCTCAGGACAGGGGGCGCAGATACGCAGTATTTT	CASNLRTGGADTQYF
TRBV7-2	-	TRBJ1-2	TRBD1	TGTGCCAGCAGACCAGACAGGGACACTGGCTACACCTTC	CASRPDRDTGYTF
TRBV5-3	-	TRBJ1-1	TRBD1	TGTGCCAGAAGCTTGGGGGACAGGTTGGGGTCCCTGCTCATGAACACTGAAGCTTTCTTT	CARSLGDRLGSLLMNTEAFF
TRBV5-1	-	TRBJ1-1	-	TGCGCCAGCAGTCCAAGCCTGAACACTGAAGCTTTCTTT	CASSPSLNTEAFF
TRBV7-2	-	TRBJ2-1	TRBD2	TGTGCCAGCAGCCCACGGACTAGCGGGAACCAAGGGGGTTACAATGAGCAGTTCTTC	CASSPRTSGNQGGYNEQFF
TRBV7-3	-	TRBJ2-6	-	TGTGCCAGCAGCTTACTTCGGGGTACTGGGGCCAACGTCCTGACTTTC	CASSLLRGTGANVLTF
TRBV7-3	-	TRBJ2-3	-	TGTGCCAGCAGCCGAGCTAGCGCGGGCACAGATACGCAGTATTTT	CASSRASAGTDTQYF
TRBV5-1	few	TRBJ1-2	TRBD1	TGCGCCAGCAGCTTGGCAGGGGGCTTGGGCTACACCTTC	CASSLAGGLGYTF
TRBV14	-	TRBJ2-5	-	TGTGCCAGCAGCCAAGATTTCACCAGGTCCCAGTACTTC	CASSQDFTRSQYF
TRBV5-1	-	TRBJ2-7	-	TGCGCCAGCAGCTTCTGGGGGCCCCAGGGCGAGCAGTACTTC	CASSFWGPQGEQYF
TRBV20-1	-	TRBJ2-7	TRBD2	TGCAGTGCTAGTGTAGCGGGAGAGACTTACGAGCAGTACTTC	CSASVAGETYEQYF
TRBV3-1/TRBV3-2	-	TRBJ2-1	TRBD2	TGTGCCAGCAGCCGGACTAGCGGGACCTACAATGAGCAGTTCTTC	CASSRTSGTYNEQFF
TRBV19	-	TRBJ2-3	TRBD2	TGTGCCAGTAAGAGCGGGAGTAAGACAGATACGCAGTATTTT	CASKSGSKTDTQYF
TRBV10-3	-	TRBJ2-7	TRBD2	TGTGCCATCAGCAGGGGGGGGTCTACTAGCGGGAACGGTTACGAGCAGTACTTC	CAISRGGSTSGNGYEQYF
TRBV3-1/TRBV3-2	medium-sized	TRBJ2-7	-	TGTGCCAGCAGCCAAGTCCCCGGGAATTGGGACGAGCAGTACTTC	CASSQVPGNWDEQYF